Following are 28 T cell receptor beta chains from one sample sequenced in a study of blood T cell repertoires in COVID-19. TCRdb keeps only in-frame clones here, not all; method: immunoSEQ multiplex PCR. Of 470,000 or so clones listed, approximately 83% are singletons. What was sequenced was peripheral blood. These receptors were obtained from a human donor in a cohort sampled during active COVID-19.

The chain has TRBV5-1 and TRBJ2-3; tentatively, D is TRBD2 (6 bases). The CDR3 runs to 14 residues. Trimming cost V 1 base and J 6 bases, with 12 bases left between them. The germline CDR1 and CDR2 sequences are SGHRS and YFSETQ. In nucleotides, the CDR3 is TGCGCCAGCAGCTTGTCAGGGACTGCCGATACGCAGTATTTT. Residues: CASSLSGTADTQYF.

V usage is TRBV28 and J usage is TRBJ1-2, with TRBD1 matching over 8 bases. Germline values: CDR1 MDHEN, CDR2 SYDVKM. Trimming cost V 6 bases and J 3 bases; bases outside gene matches: 6. This CDR3 has 14 residues. In DNA, the CDR3 is TGTGCCAGCAGGTCAGGGGGCGCCGACTATGGCTACACCTTC. Translated, it gives CASRSGGADYGYTF.

This sequence joins TRBV6-5 and TRBJ2-5; 7 bases map to TRBD1. Unmatched junction bases numbered 3, after V lost 0 bases and J lost 5 bases. This CDR3 spans 14 amino acids. Looked up from germline, CDR1 is MNHEY and CDR2 is SVGAGI. The chain's CDR3 is CASSYSWDSETQYF. CDR3 nucleotide sequence: TGTGCCAGCAGTTACTCGTGGGACAGTGAGACCCAGTACTTC.

This sequence joins TRBV5-1 and TRBJ1-1; 9 nucleotides agree with TRBD1. CDR1 is SGHRS and CDR2 is YFSETQ in the germline V gene. This CDR3 comprises 15 residues. Trimming at V came to 1 base and at J to 8 bases, leaving 9 bases not matched to a gene. CDR3 DNA: TGCGCCAGCAGCTTGTCGTCCGGGACAGGGTTAGAAGCTTTCTTT. Its protein product is CASSLSSGTGLEAFF. The full variable domain, its missing parts supplied by reference TRBV5-1 and TRBJ1-1, is KAGVTQTPRYLIKTRGQQVTLSCSPISGHRSVSWYQQTPGQGLQFLFEYFSETQRNKGNFPGRFSGRQFSNSRSEMNVSTLELGDSALYLCASSLSSGTGLEAFFGQGTRLTVV.

The CDR3 protein is CASSLERDNASPYNEQFF. The CDR3 DNA reads TGTGCCAGCAGCTTAGAACGGGATAATGCCTCGCCCTACAATGAGCAGTTCTTC. The rearrangement joins TRBV7-9 to TRBJ2-1; TRBD2 might be the D (5 bases). The ends were cut back, 1 base at V and 2 bases at J, with 18 bases in the middle. Germline assignment: CDR1 SEHNR and CDR2 FQNEAQ (reference sequence). This CDR3 has 18 amino acids.

The chain carries TRBV7-9 and TRBJ1-6; no definite D call. This CDR3 is built from 15 residues. Trimming stripped 5 bases from V and 3 bases from J, with 11 bases between. The germline V gene has CDR1 SEHNR and CDR2 FQNEAQ (reference sequence). The CDR3, as DNA: TGTGCCAGCAGCCGCCTCCGGGACTATAATTCACCCCTCCACTTT. Protein product: CASSRLRDYNSPLHF.

This rearrangement joins TRBV28 to TRBJ1-3; TRBD1 matches 9 bases. This CDR3 contains 17 residues. With 2 bases clipped from V and 0 bases from J, the junction kept 5 bases outside the gene matches. In germline, CDR1 is MDHEN, CDR2 SYDVKM. CDR3 sequence reads: CASSLRTGALSGNTIYF. CDR3 DNA sequence: TGTGCCAGCAGTTTAAGGACAGGGGCCCTCTCTGGAAACACCATATATTTT.

Only a few counts were recorded for this clone. This sequence joins TRBV4-2 and TRBJ2-1; 7 positions agree with TRBD2. With 4 bases clipped from V and 8 bases from J, the junction kept 14 bases outside the gene matches. There are 16 residues in the CDR3. Looked up from germline, CDR1 is LGHNA and CDR2 is YNFKEQ. The CDR3 reads CASSPPSAGDRDEQFF. The CDR3, as DNA: TGTGCCAGCAGCCCCCCTTCCGCGGGAGATAGGGATGAGCAGTTCTTC.

V is TRBV7-3 and J is TRBJ2-2; 13 positions agree with TRBD2. V lost 4 bases to trimming and J lost 5 bases; unmatched junction nucleotides: 7. CDR3 length: 17 residues. Germline CDR1 SGHTA, CDR2 FQGTGA. The CDR3, as DNA: TGTGCCAGCAGCTCCGGACTAGCGGGAGATCGAACCGGGGAGCTGTTTTTT. It encodes CASSSGLAGDRTGELFF.

J is TRBJ1-1 and V is TRBV30; D is uncertain. Looked up from germline, CDR1 is GTSNPN and CDR2 is SVGIG (reference sequence). The CDR3 consists of 13 residues. The germline V and J ends were trimmed by 3 bases and 1 base, with 9 bases remaining between them. In DNA, the CDR3 is TGTGCCTGGAGACCCGGTTGGAACACTGAAGCTTTCTTT. Translation gives CAWRPGWNTEAFF.

This clone was picked up one time. At the DNA level, this CDR3 is encoded by other sequences in the same sample as well. The chain recombines TRBV28 with TRBJ1-2, with a weak D call TRBD1 (5 bases). The germline gives CDR1 MDHEN, CDR2 SYDVKM. V lost 5 bases, J lost 2 bases, and 12 bases lay in between. The CDR3 extends over 14 amino acids. The CDR3 region has the DNA TGTGCCAGCAGTCCCCCTGGGGCCAACTATGGCTACACCTTC. Encoded protein: CASSPPGANYGYTF.

The gene calls are TRBV6-1 and TRBJ2-1; 9 bases match TRBD2. Germline loops: CDR1 MNHNS, CDR2 SASEGT. The CDR3 loop spans 16 amino acids. After removal of 4 bases from V and 2 bases from J, the junction contained 6 bases not matched to a gene. The chain's CDR3 is CASSVMGGRAYNEQFF. The CDR3 nucleotides are TGTGCCAGCAGTGTTATGGGCGGGAGGGCCTACAATGAGCAGTTCTTC.

Turning to this clone: The same CDR3 is also encoded by other DNA sequences in this sample. The chain employs TRBV5-4 and TRBJ2-7; no definite D call. Germline V gene data show CDR1 as SGHNT and CDR2 as YYREEE (reference sequence). This CDR3 has 12 amino acids. V gave up 2 bases and J gave up 0 bases, with 3 bases separating them. The CDR3 is CASSFNSYEQYF. In DNA, the CDR3 is TGTGCCAGCAGCTTTAACTCCTACGAGCAGTACTTC.

This clone was observed many times. This chain links TRBV2 with TRBJ1-1; no clear D. The V gene's germline CDR1 is SNHLY and CDR2 FYNNEI. This CDR3 is built from 13 residues. Trimming pared 2 bases from V and 4 bases from J, leaving 8 bases between. This chain's CDR3 is CASSERGSTEAFF. CDR3 sequence (DNA): TGTGCCAGCAGTGAAAGAGGGAGCACTGAAGCTTTCTTT.

The J gene is TRBJ2-3, the V gene TRBV3-1 (or the pseudogene TRBV3-2); 11 nucleotides agree with TRBD2. The CDR3 is made up of 16 amino acids. V lost 4 bases to trimming and J lost 4 bases; unmatched junction nucleotides: 7. CDR1 LGHDT and CDR2 YNNKEL come from the germline V gene (reference sequence). The CDR3 DNA follows: TGTGCCAGCAGCCGGGAGGGACTAGCGGTACCAGATACGCAGTATTTT. This gives the protein CASSREGLAVPDTQYF.

The gene calls are TRBV5-6 and TRBJ2-7, with 7 bases aligning to TRBD1. The CDR3 is 16 residues long. The junction had 15 bases not matched to a gene; V was cut back by 4 bases and J by 5 bases. The V gene's germline CDR1 is SGHDT and CDR2 YYEEEE. The CDR3 region has the DNA TGTGCCAGCAGCCTGTCACCCAGACAGGGTCGGAACGAGCAGTACTTC. Translation: CASSLSPRQGRNEQYF.

The rearrangement uses TRBV9 and TRBJ2-1; TRBD2 matches at 13 bases. The CDR3 consists of 19 residues. CDR1 and CDR2 (germline): SGDLS, YYNGEE. V was clipped by 3 bases and J by 4 bases; unmatched bases: 13. The CDR3 here is CASSASEGTSGIYYNEQFF. The CDR3 DNA follows: TGTGCCAGCAGCGCGAGCGAGGGGACTAGCGGGATTTATTACAATGAGCAGTTCTTC.

The table lists this clone with a few counts. This chain uses TRBV5-8 with TRBJ2-2, with 7 bases aligning to TRBD2. J gave up 3 bases and V 0 bases, and 11 bases lay outside the gene matches. Germline lookup yields CDR1 SGHTS and CDR2 YDEGEE. This CDR3 has 18 residues. CDR3 residues: CASSLGGSGSVYTGELFF. Written as DNA, the CDR3 is TGTGCCAGCAGCTTGGGCGGTAGCGGGTCGGTATACACCGGGGAGCTGTTTTTT.

The chain's CDR3 is CASSEDRVWGNTIYF. The CDR3 DNA is TGTGCCAGCAGTGAAGACAGGGTTTGGGGAAACACCATATATTTT. The chain recombines TRBV2 with TRBJ1-3; D may be TRBD1 (6 bases). Trimming removed 1 base at V and 4 bases at J, with 11 bases between. The CDR3 is made up of 15 amino acids. The germline V gene has CDR1 SNHLY and CDR2 FYNNEI.

The chain carries TRBV13 and TRBJ2-1; 7 bases align to TRBD2. The CDR3 has 15 amino acids. Trimming cost V 5 bases and J 4 bases; bases outside gene matches: 8. The germline CDR1 and CDR2 sequences are PRHDT and FYEKMQ (reference sequence). The CDR3 coding sequence is TGTGCCAGCAGCCTAAACGGACTAGGTTACAATGAGCAGTTCTTC. Translation gives CASSLNGLGYNEQFF. Based on the CDR3 plus reference TRBV13 and TRBJ2-1, the full variable domain is AAGVIQSPRHLIKEKRETATLKCYPIPRHDTVYWYQQGPGQDPQFLISFYEKMQSDKGSIPDRFSAQQFSDYHSELNMSSLELGDSALYFCASSLNGLGYNEQFFGPGTRLTVL.

The chain links TRBV7-9 to TRBJ1-1; D unclear. Germline lookup yields CDR1 SEHNR and CDR2 FQNEAQ (reference sequence). Trimming took 5 bases from V and 0 from J, leaving 13 bases between them. This CDR3 contains 15 residues. The CDR3: CASSLLRVMNTEAFF. The CDR3 DNA is TGTGCCAGCAGCCTTCTCCGGGTCATGAACACTGAAGCTTTCTTT.

The CDR3 spells CASSRTDSREQYF. CDR3 bases: TGTGCCAGCAGCCGCACCGACAGCCGCGAGCAGTACTTC. The chain carries TRBV7-9 and TRBJ2-7, with D possibly matching TRBD1 (5 bases). This CDR3 comprises 13 residues. Trimming removed 5 bases at V and 6 bases at J, with 14 bases between. Germline V gene data show CDR1 as SEHNR and CDR2 as FQNEAQ (reference sequence).

This clone was observed a single time. The chain carries TRBV11-3 and TRBJ2-1; 8 positions agree with TRBD2. The V gene end was trimmed by 3 bases and the J gene end by 6 bases; junction bases not matched to a gene: 7. This CDR3 has 15 amino acids. Germline assignment: CDR1 SGHNT and CDR2 YENEEA. The CDR3 protein is CASSFERGPFNEQFF. CDR3 bases: TGTGCCAGCAGCTTCGAGCGGGGGCCTTTCAATGAGCAGTTCTTC.

V usage is TRBV10-3 and J usage is TRBJ1-6, with D uncertain. This CDR3 spans 15 amino acids. V was clipped by 6 bases and J by 0 bases, with 9 bases between them. Germline V lookup: CDR1 ENHRY, CDR2 SYGVKD. The CDR3 protein is CAISPGDSYNSPLHF. The CDR3 DNA reads TGTGCCATCAGCCCCGGAGACTCCTATAATTCACCCCTCCACTTT.

J is TRBJ1-1 and V is TRBV6-5; perhaps TRBD1 as D (5 bases). Trimming cost V 10 bases and J 3 bases, with 18 bases left between them. The CDR3 sequence is 14 residues long. CDR1 MNHEY and CDR2 SVGAGI come from the germline V gene. CDR3 protein: CAIKEGPPDTEAFF. In DNA, the CDR3 is TGTGCCATCAAGGAGGGGCCGCCGGACACTGAAGCTTTCTTT.

This chain joins TRBV7-3 and TRBJ2-2; 8 nucleotides align to TRBD2. V was pared by 6 bases and J by 5 bases, with 14 bases of the junction left unmatched. There are 17 residues in the CDR3. Germline V lookup: CDR1 SGHTA, CDR2 FQGTGA. The CDR3 is CASSSGTRGSRTGELFF. CDR3 coding DNA: TGTGCCAGCAGTTCCGGGACTAGGGGGAGTCGGACCGGGGAGCTGTTTTTT.

This chain joins TRBV6-5 and TRBJ1-1; D possibly corresponds to TRBD1 (5 bases). Trimming shortened V by 2 bases and J by 1 base, and 11 bases separated the two germline ends. The V gene's germline CDR1 is MNHEY and CDR2 SVGAGI. CDR3 length: 15 residues. DNA of the CDR3: TGTGCCAGCAGTTACCGGGTGGGGCAGAACACTGAAGCTTTCTTT. Translation: CASSYRVGQNTEAFF.

The chain employs TRBV6-1 and TRBJ1-4; maybe TRBD1 (5 bases). Germline V lookup: CDR1 MNHNS, CDR2 SASEGT. V was pared by 3 bases and J by 0 bases, with 11 bases between. The CDR3 spans 16 residues. Here the CDR3 reads CASSEVRVATNEKLFF. The CDR3 DNA is TGTGCCAGCAGTGAGGTCAGGGTTGCAACTAATGAAAAACTGTTTTTT.